Given below is one T cell receptor (beta chain) in context. V was clipped by 5 bases and J by 10 bases; unmatched bases: 5. The germline V gene has CDR1 SEHNR and CDR2 FQNEAQ (reference sequence). The CDR3 is 12 residues long. The data originate from a study of blood T cell repertoires in COVID-19. Generated by immunoSEQ multiplex PCR, the TCRdb table keeps only in-frame clones and is missing some. Of about 120,000 clones listed, 90% are singletons. Patients in Seattle were enrolled during active infection, then followed longitudinally. This clonotype was obtained from a woman aged 60-75 years with COVID-19, enrolled during active disease. The source material was peripheral blood. The gene calls are TRBV7-9 and TRBJ2-7, with 10 bases identical to TRBD2. CDR3 sequence reads: CASSPSGGDQYF. The DNA of the CDR3 is TGTGCCAGCAGCCCCAGCGGGGGGGATCAGTACTTC.